This entry lists 5 T cell receptor beta chains sequenced from one sample in a study of Graves' ophthalmopathy and Graves' hyperthyroidism. From RNA, the CDR3 regions of TCR beta chains were amplified and sequenced. The library came from an HTBI-primed first-round RT-PCR and a second-round multiplex PCR. TCRdb re-derived calls from the multiplex PCR reads in MiXCR, one entry per CDR3 protein. The sample holds hundreds of thousands of distinct CDR3 sequences, about a fifth seen once. Sequenced material: peripheral blood. These receptors all stem from a young woman with stable Graves' hyperthyroidism. Some clones in this sample may be carry-over from other donors' samples.

This clonotype has at least ten counts. The chain is built from TRBV12-3 or TRBV12-4 and TRBJ1-2, with no clear D. With 6 bases removed from V and 4 bases from J, the gap between germline ends came to 15 bases. The CDR3 sequence is 14 residues long. The CDR3 here is CASSLGLASYGYTF. The CDR3 region has the DNA TGTGCCAGCAGCCTGGGCCTAGCCTCCTATGGCTACACCTTC.

J is TRBJ2-2 and V is TRBV27, with a weak D call TRBD1 (6 bases). The CDR3 sequence is 15 residues long. The V gene lost 5 bases and the J gene lost 1 base, with 11 bases spanning the gap. Germline CDR1 and CDR2: MNHEY and SMNVEV (reference sequence). In DNA, the CDR3 is TGTGCCAGCAGTCGGGCAGGGGTGAACACCGGGGAGCTGTTTTTT. Encoded protein: CASSRAGVNTGELFF.

J is TRBJ1-5 and V is TRBV28; D is unclear. The germline gives CDR1 MDHEN, CDR2 SYDVKM. The CDR3 spans 14 residues. Trimming took 3 bases from V and 3 from J, leaving 9 bases between them. The CDR3 here is CASSLGLVNQPQHF. DNA of the CDR3: TGTGCCAGCAGTTTGGGTTTGGTCAATCAGCCCCAGCATTTT.

At least ten counts were recorded for this clonotype. The V gene is TRBV6-4, the J gene TRBJ1-1; 7 bases match TRBD1. The CDR3 covers 13 residues. Germline V gene sequence: CDR1 MRHNA, CDR2 SNTAGT. J lost 9 bases, V lost 3 bases, and 7 bases had no gene match. CDR3 sequence: CASSEGGGQQAFF. CDR3 sequence (DNA): TGTGCCAGCAGTGAAGGTGGGGGACAGCAAGCTTTCTTT.

This clonotype was picked up many times. The rearrangement uses TRBV12-3 or TRBV12-4 and TRBJ1-1; perhaps TRBD1 as D (5 bases). V was pared by 2 bases and J by 11 bases, with 21 bases between. The CDR3 is 15 amino acids. The CDR3 reads CASSLPPLGPDVAFF. CDR3 coding DNA: TGTGCCAGCAGTTTACCACCCCTGGGACCGGACGTGGCTTTCTTT.